The TCR beta chain under discussion was sequenced for a study of cytomegalovirus exposure and HLA in healthy donors (dated by TCRdb to the late 2010s). The study in broad terms: In an earlier analysis of some 550 of the donors, around 300 Gb of sequence data and about 110 million unique TCR beta sequences from 180 million or so T cells were reported. A later genetic analysis took genome-wide SNP genotypes for about 55% of the 666 donors and used that subset as a discovery cohort. The T cell repertoires of 700 or so subjects were profiled by immunosequencing and related to cytomegalovirus serostatus. Donor age, sex, ethnicity and CMV serostatus were compiled together with the repertoire data. An early release covering around 630 HLA-typed donors comprised about 300 gigabases of sequencing data and tens of millions of unique TCR sequences. Among the roughly 400 genotyped donors, 75% to 90% belonged to the genetic ancestry cluster associated with self-reported Caucasian donors. Typing coverage varied by locus: roughly 620-640 donors for A, B, C, DRB1 and DQB1; about 520 for DQA1; about 590 for DPA1; roughly 450 for DPB1. A later analysis re-examined previously published TCR beta repertoires from about 670 donors and added high-resolution HLA genotyping to investigate patterns of TCR occurrence. Because of strong linkage in the cohort, roughly five DR-DQ haplotypes were treated as single units for association and clustering. Rather than drawing on any new phenotypic data, the later analysis identified candidate immune exposures from TCR beta sequences and the way those sequences occurred across donors. Along with the roughly 670-subject first cohort, a separate validation cohort of over a hundred different subjects was used. All discovery cohort repertoires had been generated on a single sequencing platform. The study was designed to test whether signatures of past pathogen exposure could be identified by cataloging public T cell receptors. An earlier analysis of approximately 580 of the donors used high-throughput TCR beta sequencing to judge whether each TCR beta V gene segment behaved as functional or pseudogenic. Class I and class II HLA loci were covered by the typing at four-digit resolution. Among about 410 genotyped donors of the cohort, an average of roughly 230,000 unique TCR beta nucleotide sequences was sequenced per donor, of which about 18% were non-productive. To predict cytomegalovirus infection status, the study combined high-throughput TCR immunosequencing, statistical association of individual TCRs with disease status, and machine learning.

The CDR3 spans 16 residues, from the cysteine through the phenylalanine. The CDR3 DNA has 48 bases and is translated from base 1. CDR1 and CDR2, looked up from the germline V gene, are MNHNS and SASEGT. At the junction V is shortened by 2 bases and J by 7 bases; bases outside the gene matches: 8. The cohort consisted of 650 to 850 healthy bone marrow donors. At the time of sampling, all cohort members were nominally healthy, though unrecorded immune exposures were likely present. The donor tested CMV seronegative and was one of the 352 seronegative cohort members. Each donor provided a peripheral blood sample, and peripheral blood mononuclear cells were used for TCR beta sequencing. Genomic DNA extraction from the blood cell samples was performed with the Qiagen DNeasy Blood Extraction Kit. General conclusions and limits of the study: The authors suggested that the approach could potentially be generalized to other disease states and immunological phenotypes. Some IMGT-functional V segments, including TRBV6-2 and TRBV6-3, could not be distinguished by the 87-base-pair reads and were therefore excluded. Assigning TCR associations to individual alleles was difficult when HLA alleles, especially DR and DQ, strongly co-occurred. The classifier was reported to diagnose cytomegalovirus status with high specificity and sensitivity in both the original cohort and the validation cohort. The presence/absence analyses assumed that sequencing depth was roughly uniform across donors, and that assumption may not be true. A later analysis found that TCR association rates varied across HLA loci, with DRB1 alleles showing the most associated TCRs and HLA-C alleles the fewest. Most TCR sequences were seen in very few donors, while some public TCRs were found in many individuals. At a false discovery rate of 0.05, a later analysis linked about 16,000 TCR beta sequences to specific HLA alleles. In vitro tests confirmed that three of the cytomegalovirus-associated TCR beta chains recognize cytomegalovirus antigens. The cohort was sequenced for TCR beta chains only, and without alpha or paired-chain data the features that could be detected were limited. A cluster of highly shared sequence variants was judged likely to represent a technical artifact of the sequencing pipeline. Because counts were too low, about 18 rarely observed V segments, including chromosome 9 orphons, were excluded from the earlier analysis of some 590 of the donors. According to a later genetic analysis, donors in an Asian-associated ancestry cluster had fewer N-insertions in productive TCRs than the approximately 650-donor mean. Because HLA typing was missing for some donors at each locus, association tests included only the typed subset. Linkage disequilibrium might explain the correlated functional status among segregating V segments, but an unknown experimental factor could not be excluded. In the study, some 160 TCR beta chains were listed as associated with cytomegalovirus. A further reported finding was that TCR beta sequences accurately predicted the HLA-A and HLA-B alleles for most subjects in the first cohort. Immune exposure information for the cohort was limited to CMV serostatus. In a later genetic analysis, a missense DCLRE1C variant was associated with V-gene and J-gene trimming of TCR beta chains, and the association was replicated in an independent cohort. Several of the top co-occurrence clusters appeared to be linked to parvovirus B19, influenza, CMV and Epstein-Barr virus, according to a later analysis. An earlier analysis of 450 to 750 of the donors showed that most TCR beta V segments appeared in productive rearrangements either about 87% or about 30% of the time, which broadly matched IMGT annotations. In a later analysis, most CMV-associated TCR beta chains were found to appear HLA-restricted, with HLA associations seemingly driven largely by CMV exposure. In a later analysis, HLA-associated TCR beta chains showed more clonal expansion and lower generation probabilities than non-associated chains that were equally common.

The protocol used for the library was the immunoSEQ multiplex PCR assay. For the multiplex PCR, a mixture combining 60 forward primers for TCR Vbeta segments and 13 reverse primers for TCR Jbeta segments was used. A multiplex PCR assay on genomic DNA amplified the CDR3 region of rearranged TCR beta genes. The amplified TCR beta libraries were sequenced on the Illumina HiSeq System as 87-base-pair reads. For the original study's pipeline: Across the 500 to 700 repertoires, a later analysis counted roughly 77 million unique TCR beta chains, roughly 11 million of which were shared by at least two donors. A nearest-neighbor algorithm error-corrected the raw reads and collapsed the reads into unique sequences, merging closely related sequences to remove PCR and sequencing errors. Alignment of CDR3 sequences to IMGT reference sequences was used to assign V, D and J gene segments. For a sequence to be retained, a match of at least six nucleotides to both a V gene segment and a J gene segment was required. A rearrangement was called productive if the CDR3 had no stop codons and remained in frame with V and J, and every other rearrangement was called non-productive. Following IMGT convention, CDR3 was defined as the stretch from the second conserved V-encoded cysteine up to the conserved J-encoded phenylalanine. In an earlier analysis of roughly 610 of the donors, sequences lacking an unambiguous match to a single V gene segment were excluded. An earlier analysis of 450 to 650 of the donors called V segments functional above 56.7% productive rearrangements and segregating when the between-donor standard deviation exceeded 5%. To diagnose cytomegalovirus status from the catalog of TCR beta chain sequences, a statistical classification framework was built. V and J gene assignment, in a later analysis, came from comparing TCR nucleotide sequences with IMGT/GENE-DB human TR gene sequences. The TCRdist pipeline was used in a later analysis to assign CDR3 sequences and most-parsimonious VDJ recombination scenarios. In a later analysis, each TCR beta chain was defined by its CDR3 amino acid sequence together with its V-gene family, and reads without a unique V-gene family were excluded. In a later analysis, several hundred highly shared, low-generation-probability nucleotide sequences were removed to address suspected cross-contamination and a sequencing artifact. A later analysis calculated a clonal expansion index for each public chain from normalized within-repertoire ranks of inferred template counts. A later analysis computed generation probabilities with a VDJ recombination model fitted to out-of-frame rearrangements, and checked the results against IGoR. In a later analysis, hypergeometric tests were used to score TCR-TCR, TCR-HLA and TCR-CMV co-occurrence, with a repertoire-size bias correction applied to TCR pairs. A later analysis estimated false discovery rates by permuting HLA or CMV assignments 20 times. In a later analysis, co-occurring TCRs were grouped using DBSCAN, and TCRdist sequence similarity was added for clustering within HLA-allele-positive subsets. For co-occurrence clustering, repertoires with fewer than 30,000 or more than 120,000 public chains were excluded, along with about five repertoires with anomalous nucleotide sharing. TCRdb limited this immuneACCESS table to in-frame rearrangements with V and J called. A share of clones is missing; checked studies link under half to unresolved V genes, and the rest is unexplained. The DNA was the basis for D and trimming; V, J and clone size are from that table. The sample records under 150,000 clones, around 74% of which are singletons. The ten largest clones take up roughly 3.1% of the sample.

This clone was recorded only once. Its antigen has not been determined. Qualities for individual bases were not recorded, and no much larger clone is one base off. This sequence uses TRBV6-1 and TRBJ1-6; the central 7 bases match TRBD1. This clonotype was sampled from a man in his thirties or forties in good health and CMV-seronegative. Sequencing used PBMCs. The CDR3 has the sequence CASSEPYRGWNSPLHF. Read as DNA, the sequence is TGTGCCAGCAGTGAACCTTACAGGGGTTGGAATTCACCCCTCCACTTT.